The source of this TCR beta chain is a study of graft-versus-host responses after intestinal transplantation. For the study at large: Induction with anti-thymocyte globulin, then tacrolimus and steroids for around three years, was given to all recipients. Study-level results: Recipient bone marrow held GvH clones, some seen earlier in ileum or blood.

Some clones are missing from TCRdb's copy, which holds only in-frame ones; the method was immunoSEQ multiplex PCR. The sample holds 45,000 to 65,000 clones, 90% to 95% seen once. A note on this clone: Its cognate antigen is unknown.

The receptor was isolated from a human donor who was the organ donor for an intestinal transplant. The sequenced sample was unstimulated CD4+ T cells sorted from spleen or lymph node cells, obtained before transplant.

The CDR3 is CAIIAGGSSYNEQFF. CDR3 sequence (DNA): TGTGCCATTATAGCGGGGGGGAGCTCCTACAATGAGCAGTTCTTC. The chain recombines TRBV30 with TRBJ2-1; TRBD2 matches at 11 bases. V gave up 8 bases and J gave up 0 bases; unmatched junction bases: 6. This CDR3 is built from 15 residues. CDR1 is GTSNPN, CDR2 SVGIG, per germline (reference sequence).